Listed here are 11 T cell receptor beta chains from one sample, sequenced in a study of shared clonotypes between healthy human individuals. The repertoire was sequenced with immunoSEQ multiplex PCR; TCRdb's copy has only in-frame clones and lacks some. The sample yields about 980,000 clones, over 75% seen once. The sequenced sample was memory CD4+ T cells sorted from blood. Regarding subset: CD45RA-negative fraction. The origin of the receptors is a man aged 18 to 29 in good health.

The V gene is TRBV27, the J gene TRBJ2-7, with D possibly matching TRBD2 (5 bases). Trimming stripped 1 base from V and 2 bases from J, with 21 bases between. The CDR3 runs to 18 residues. Germline V gene sequence: CDR1 MNHEY, CDR2 SMNVEV (reference sequence). In DNA form, the CDR3 reads TGTGCCAGCAGTTTATTCCGCCCGCGGGCAGGAGACACCTACGAGCAGTACTTC. As protein: CASSLFRPRAGDTYEQYF.

The chain uses TRBV5-1 and TRBJ2-1, with TRBD1 identical over 9 bases. The CDR3 is 17 residues long. After removal of 1 base from V and 6 bases from J, the junction contained 11 bases not matched to a gene. The germline V gene has CDR1 SGHRS and CDR2 YFSETQ. DNA of the CDR3: TGCGCCAGCAGCTTGATCCTAGCCAAGGACAGGGGCAATGAGCAGTTCTTC. Its translation is CASSLILAKDRGNEQFF.

The count of this clone is one. CDR3 in amino acids: CASSLNRADAEQFF. CDR3 nucleotide sequence: TGTGCCAGCAGCTTAAATCGGGCGGATGCTGAGCAGTTCTTC. The J gene is TRBJ2-1, the V gene TRBV7-3; D is ambiguous. The V gene's germline CDR1 is SGHTA and CDR2 FQGTGA. V gave up 1 base and J gave up 9 bases, with 13 bases separating them. The CDR3 is made up of 14 amino acids.

Remarks on this clone: Other DNA sequences in this sample translate to the same CDR3. This chain connects TRBV28 to TRBJ1-4; D unclear. The CDR3 runs to 15 residues. CDR1 and CDR2 (germline): MDHEN, SYDVKM. The V end was cut by 2 bases, the J end by 2 bases, with 9 bases between. In DNA, the CDR3 is TGTGCCAGCAGTTTAGGCGGTCGCACTAATGAAAAACTGTTTTTT. Translation: CASSLGGRTNEKLFF.

This clone was recorded only once. The rearrangement uses TRBV9 and TRBJ1-2; D call uncertain. Trimming pared 3 bases from V and 3 bases from J, leaving 12 bases between. Germline-derived CDR1 and CDR2 are SGDLS and YYNGEE. The CDR3 sequence is 14 residues long. The CDR3 DNA reads as TGTGCCAGCAGCGGCCCGCACAGTTACTATGGCTACACCTTC. This codes for CASSGPHSYYGYTF.

As for this clone: Different DNA sequences within this sample yield the same CDR3. The gene calls are TRBV7-2 and TRBJ2-3; D ambiguous. Germline-derived CDR1 and CDR2 are SGHTA and FQGNSA. The V gene lost 1 base and the J gene lost 0 bases, with 2 bases spanning the gap. This CDR3 is built from 13 residues. CDR3 nucleotide sequence: TGTGCCAGCAGCTTAGGTAGCACAGATACGCAGTATTTT. It encodes CASSLGSTDTQYF.

This sequence joins TRBV5-1 and TRBJ2-5, with a tentative D call TRBD2 (7 bases). The CDR3 spans 17 residues. Germline assignment: CDR1 SGHRS and CDR2 YFSETQ. Trimming took off 4 bases at V and 5 bases at J, with 24 bases between the two ends. For the CDR3, the DNA is TGCGCCAGCAGCCAACCCCCCTTTGGGGGGGCGAGGGAGACCCAGTACTTC. Encoded protein: CASSQPPFGGARETQYF.

This clone has just a few counts. The chain recombines TRBV29-1 with TRBJ1-1, with TRBD1 as a possible D gene (6 bases). CDR3 length: 13 amino acids. Germline CDR1 SQVTM, CDR2 ANQGSEA. V was shortened by 3 bases and J by 1 base, with 9 bases between the two germline ends. Here the CDR3 reads CSVDGDKNTEAFF. As DNA, the CDR3 is TGCAGCGTTGATGGGGACAAGAACACTGAAGCTTTCTTT.

This rearrangement joins TRBV5-4 to TRBJ2-3; D might be TRBD2 (6 bases). Germline loops: CDR1 SGHNT, CDR2 YYREEE (reference sequence). V dropped 1 base and J dropped 2 bases, with 8 bases sitting between them. The CDR3 has 14 residues. CDR3 sequence (DNA): TGTGCCAGCAGCTTGAGGCGGGACACAGATACGCAGTATTTT. It encodes CASSLRRDTDTQYF.

Turning to this clone: The sample carries other DNA sequences with the same CDR3. The chain uses TRBV5-1 and TRBJ2-3, with D hard to call. The CDR3 extends over 14 amino acids. V lost 0 bases and J 2 bases, leaving 7 bases between the germline ends. CDR1 and CDR2 from the germline V gene are SGHRS and YFSETQ. The CDR3 coding sequence is TGCGCCAGCAGCTTGGGTGGGGTCACAGATACGCAGTATTTT. Translated: CASSLGGVTDTQYF.

The chain joins TRBV7-2 to TRBJ1-4, with TRBD1 as a possible D gene (6 bases). V was clipped by 4 bases and J by 8 bases, with 14 bases between them. The CDR3 is 14 residues long. Germline CDR1 SGHTA, CDR2 FQGNSA. As DNA, the CDR3 is TGTGCCAGCAGCTCGACAGGAAATGGGGAAAAACTGTTTTTT. Translated, it gives CASSSTGNGEKLFF.